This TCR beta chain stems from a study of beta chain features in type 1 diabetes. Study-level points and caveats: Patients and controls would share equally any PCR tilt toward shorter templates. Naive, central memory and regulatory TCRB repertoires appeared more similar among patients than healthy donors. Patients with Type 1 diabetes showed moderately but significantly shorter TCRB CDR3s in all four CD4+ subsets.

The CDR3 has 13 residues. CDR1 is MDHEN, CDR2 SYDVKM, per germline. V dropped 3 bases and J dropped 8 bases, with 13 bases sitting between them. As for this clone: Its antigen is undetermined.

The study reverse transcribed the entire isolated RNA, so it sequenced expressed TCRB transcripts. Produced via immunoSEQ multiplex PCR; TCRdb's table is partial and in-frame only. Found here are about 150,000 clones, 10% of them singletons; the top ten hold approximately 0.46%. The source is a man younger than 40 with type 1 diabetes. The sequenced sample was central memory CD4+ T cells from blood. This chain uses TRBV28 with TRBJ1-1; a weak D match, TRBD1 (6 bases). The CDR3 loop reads CASSLAFDREAFF. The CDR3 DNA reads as TGTGCCAGCAGTTTGGCGTTCGACAGGGAAGCTTTCTTT.